Listed here are 4 T cell receptor beta chains from one sample, sequenced in a study of metastatic and nonmetastatic thyroid tumors (dated by TCRdb to the early 2020s). No treatment had been received by any patient before thyroid surgery. The library was built by means of PCR. These reads were obtained on an Illumina HiSeq 4000. The public reads were reanalyzed by TCRdb: fastp trimming at Q25, MiXCR alignment, in-frame beta chains only. Across this sample there are approximately 16,000 clones, with approximately 31% seen only once. The ten top clones hold over 9.5% of the sample. Material: blood. All receptors come from a female donor with papillary thyroid cancer or a benign thyroid nodule (not recorded which). Some clones in this sample may be carry-over from other donors' samples.

V gene TRBV19 combines with J gene TRBJ2-3; 13 nucleotides match TRBD2. Germline assignment: CDR1 LNHDA and CDR2 SQIVND (reference sequence). This CDR3 contains 16 residues. The V and J ends lost 1 base and 4 bases, in that order; junction bases with no gene match: 2. CDR3 in amino acids: CASSIAGTSGADTQYF. The CDR3 region has the DNA TGTGCCAGTAGTATAGCGGGGACTAGCGGGGCAGATACGCAGTATTTT.

The chain uses TRBV6-1 and TRBJ2-3, with 9 bases matching TRBD2. The CDR3 is 15 residues long. Trimming at V came to 10 bases and at J to 7 bases, leaving 15 bases not matched to a gene. Germline V gene data show CDR1 as MNHNS and CDR2 as SASEGT. CDR3 nucleotides: TGTGCCACCAGCTCCCACGTAGCGGGGGTCAATACGCAGTATTTT. This gives the protein CATSSHVAGVNTQYF.

This clone was detected a few times. The chain carries TRBV6-1 and TRBJ2-7; the D gene could be TRBD1 or TRBD2 (6 bases each). This CDR3 has 15 amino acids. CDR1 is MNHNS, CDR2 SASEGT, per germline. V gave up 4 bases and J gave up 1 base, with 14 bases separating them. The chain's CDR3 is CASSADGGQSYEQYF. The CDR3 bases are TGTGCCAGCAGTGCGGATGGGGGGCAATCCTACGAGCAGTACTTC.

V is TRBV7-2 and J is TRBJ2-7; a weak D match, TRBD2 (5 bases). CDR1 and CDR2 from the germline V gene are SGHTA and FQGNSA. The CDR3 length is 13 residues. V lost 4 bases and J 3 bases, leaving 10 bases between the germline ends. CDR3 in amino acids: CASSSQRNYEQYF. In DNA, the CDR3 is TGTGCCAGCAGCTCCCAGCGGAACTACGAGCAGTACTTC.